This TCR beta chain was recovered during a study of regulatory T cells in long-lasting Graves disease. Study background: Persistent cases were those of Graves' disease that involved over 5 years of antithyroid drugs with positive TSH receptor antibodies. The study, taken as a whole, reports: The study found persistent patients shared more public clonotypes (fewer than 3,000) than new patients (approximately 970). TRBV28, TRBJ1-2 and TRBJ2-5 emerged as the favored segments in persistent disease.

Building of the TCR beta libraries involved iRepertoire HTBI primers and Arm-PCR of CDR3 regions. TCRdb ran MiXCR on the multiplex PCR reads and lists one entry per CDR3 protein. The sample lists roughly 400,000 distinct CDR3 sequences, 21% occurring once. The CDR3 is made up of 13 amino acids. CDR1 is PRHDT, CDR2 FYEKMQ, per germline (reference sequence). V gave up 5 bases and J gave up 8 bases, with 15 bases separating them. Time point of the sample: persistent/refractory GD, antithyroid drugs over 5 years with positive TRAb. Construction of the TCR library relied on RNA isolated from PBMCs. Graves' disease was diagnosed by American Thyroid Association guidelines. Concerning this clonotype: Its antigen is undetermined.

Here the sequenced sample was peripheral blood mononuclear cells (PBMCs), taken when the disease was refractory, from a patient treated with antithyroid drugs. The V call is TRBV13, the J call TRBJ2-5, with a possible D match to TRBD1 (5 bases). This clonotype originated in a female donor with Graves disease. This CDR3 reads CASSQQVEGTQYF. The CDR3 DNA reads as TGTGCCAGCAGCCAACAGGTGGAAGGCACCCAGTACTTC.